A single sample gave rise to the 4 T cell receptor beta chains below, sequenced in a study of neurological immune-mediated disorders. TCRdb reanalysed the 5' RACE reads using MiXCR and keeps one entry per CDR3 protein. In the table there are 60,000 to 85,000 distinct CDR3 sequences, about 5.2% of which are singletons. Specimen: PBMCs. Receptors originate from a woman in her thirties with multiple sclerosis.

This clonotype was found many times. The chain couples TRBV5-1 to TRBJ2-1, with TRBD2 as a possible D gene (6 bases). V lost 0 bases and J lost 9, with 13 bases in between. Germline V CDR1 and CDR2: SGHRS, YFSETQ. The CDR3 has 14 residues. For the CDR3, the DNA is TGCGCCAGCAGCTTGGTCGGGGGATCCACTGAGCAGTTCTTC. Translating gives CASSLVGGSTEQFF.

In its sample, this clonotype was seen many times. The chain employs TRBV7-3 and TRBJ1-2; no reliable D call. Trimming removed 5 bases at V and 1 base at J, with 8 bases between. The CDR3 contains 13 residues. Germline V gene sequence: CDR1 SGHTA, CDR2 FQGTGA. Here the CDR3 DNA reads TGTGCCAGCAGCCCAGACAATAACTATGGCTACACCTTC. Translated, it gives CASSPDNNYGYTF. The variable domain in full, completed from reference TRBV7-3 and TRBJ1-2, reads GAGVSQTPSNKVTEKGKYVELRCDPISGHTALYWYRQSLGQGPEFLIYFQGTGAADDSGLPNDRFFAVRPEGSVSTLKIQRTERGDSAVYLCASSPDNNYGYTFGSGTRLTVV.

At least ten counts were recorded for this clonotype. The rearrangement links TRBV5-6 to TRBJ2-2; D call uncertain. Trimming removed 3 bases from V and 1 base from J, with 7 bases in between. The germline V gene has CDR1 SGHDT and CDR2 YYEEEE. This CDR3 spans 14 amino acids. CDR3 bases: TGTGCCAGCAGCTCGGTCGAGAACACCGGGGAGCTGTTTTTT. Translation gives CASSSVENTGELFF. Drawing the rest from reference TRBV5-6 and TRBJ2-2, the complete variable domain is DAGVTQSPTHLIKTRGQQVTLRCSPKSGHDTVSWYQQALGQGPQFIFQYYEEEERQRGNFPDRFSGHQFPNYSSELNVNALLLGDSALYLCASSSVENTGELFFGEGSRLTVL.

Many counts were recorded for this clonotype. The J gene is TRBJ2-1, the V gene TRBV5-1; 9 bases map to TRBD1. Germline V gene sequence: CDR1 SGHRS, CDR2 YFSETQ. Unmatched junction bases numbered 10, after V lost 4 bases and J lost 2 bases. The CDR3 spans 17 residues. The CDR3 sequence is CASSLTGQGSTYNEQFF. The CDR3 DNA reads as TGCGCCAGCAGCCTTACGGGACAGGGAAGTACCTACAATGAGCAGTTCTTC.